Each of the 24 T cell receptor beta chains below was sequenced from the same sample in a study of cytomegalovirus exposure and HLA in healthy donors (dated by TCRdb to 2017 to 2019). The library was built by means of the immunoSEQ multiplex PCR assay. The multiplex PCR relied on a mix of 60 forward primers for TCR Vbeta segments and 13 reverse primers for TCR Jbeta segments. TCRdb took over this immuneACCESS table, retaining in-frame rearrangements with V and J assigned. Such tables are incomplete; in checked studies, under half of the missing clones stem from an unresolved V gene, and the remainder is unexplained. The sample includes roughly 130,000 clones, with around three quarters observed a single time. About 2.5% of the sample rests with the top ten. The sample comprised PBMCs. The receptor source for this set is a young man in good health and CMV-seronegative.

This clone was picked up a small number of times. The chain has TRBV10-3 and TRBJ2-2; 14 bases agree with TRBD2. The germline gives CDR1 ENHRY, CDR2 SYGVKD. Trimming at V came to 6 bases and at J to 0 bases, leaving 3 bases not matched to a gene. The CDR3 runs 17 residues. The CDR3 reads CAISGLAGGSNTGELFF. The CDR3 DNA sequence: TGTGCCATCAGCGGACTAGCGGGAGGATCGAACACCGGGGAGCTGTTTTTT.

This sequence joins TRBV19 and TRBJ1-2; D perhaps matches TRBD1 (5 bases). CDR1 is LNHDA, CDR2 SQIVND, per germline (reference sequence). V lost 6 bases and J lost 8, with 25 bases in between. The length of the CDR3 is 16 residues. CDR3 sequence reads: CASRLTDPDHLQGYTF. The CDR3 coding sequence is TGTGCCAGTAGGTTGACAGACCCGGACCACTTGCAGGGCTACACCTTC.

Only a few counts were recorded for this clone. V gene TRBV5-6 combines with J gene TRBJ1-4; D possibly corresponds to TRBD1 (6 bases). Germline V gene lookup returns CDR1 SGHDT and CDR2 YYEEEE. The V and J ends lost 5 bases and 7 bases respectively, with 15 bases between them. This CDR3 contains 14 residues. CDR3 protein: CASSTGTSPEKLFF. CDR3 nucleotide sequence: TGTGCCAGCAGTACCGGGACATCTCCTGAAAAACTGTTTTTT.

The J gene is TRBJ2-3, the V gene TRBV19, with D possibly matching TRBD1 (6 bases). The CDR3 extends over 16 amino acids. Looked up from germline, CDR1 is LNHDA and CDR2 is SQIVND (reference sequence). The ends were cut back, 3 bases at V and 4 bases at J, with 17 bases in the middle. CDR3 coding DNA: TGTGCCAGTAGTATGGCCCAACAGGGTTGGGCAGATACGCAGTATTTT. This translates into CASSMAQQGWADTQYF. Complete variable domain (other parts from reference TRBV19 and TRBJ2-3): DGGITQSPKYLFRKEGQNVTLSCEQNLNHDAMYWYRQDPGQGLRLIYYSQIVNDFQKGDIAEGYSVSREKKESFPLTVTSAQKNPTAFYLCASSMAQQGWADTQYFGPGTRLTVL.

CDR3 in DNA: TGTGCCAGCAGTCACCCTGGTAGGAACACTGAAGCTTTCTTT. Translation gives CASSHPGRNTEAFF. This chain links TRBV25-1 with TRBJ1-1; D not certain. The V gene lost 5 bases and the J gene lost 1 base, with 11 bases spanning the gap. CDR3 length equals 14 residues. Germline assignment: CDR1 MGHDK and CDR2 SYGVNS.

The J gene is TRBJ1-1, the V gene TRBV6-5; possibly TRBD1 for D (5 bases). The V gene lost 2 bases and the J gene lost 7 bases, with 11 bases spanning the gap. The germline V gene has CDR1 MNHEY and CDR2 SVGAGI. This CDR3 contains 13 residues. The DNA of the CDR3 is TGTGCCAGCAGTTACCATCCGGACAATGAAGCTTTCTTT. Residues: CASSYHPDNEAFF.

The chain links TRBV2 to TRBJ2-6, with D tentatively TRBD2 (6 bases). The V gene's germline CDR1 is SNHLY and CDR2 FYNNEI. There are 16 residues in the CDR3. Trimming cost V 8 bases and J 0 bases, with 14 bases left between them. CDR3 in DNA: TGTGCCAGCCTCCGGGACTGGGGCTCTGGGGCCAACGTCCTGACTTTC. Amino acid sequence: CASLRDWGSGANVLTF.

The CDR3 sequence is CASSKTSGRDNEQFF. Here the CDR3 DNA reads TGTGCCAGCAGCAAAACTAGCGGGAGAGACAATGAGCAGTTCTTC. The V gene is TRBV6-6, the J gene TRBJ2-1; 11 nucleotides match TRBD2. V was clipped by 6 bases and J by 5 bases; unmatched bases: 6. CDR3 length: 15 amino acids. Germline V CDR1 and CDR2: MNHNY, SVGAGI (reference sequence).

The rearrangement uses TRBV5-1 and TRBJ2-7, with 13 bases lining up with TRBD2. Trimming cost V 5 bases and J 6 bases; bases outside gene matches: 8. CDR3 length: 15 residues. CDR1 SGHRS and CDR2 YFSETQ come from the germline V gene. The DNA of the CDR3 is TGCGCCAGCAGTTACGGGACTAGCGGGACGGCCGAGCAGTACTTC. Its protein is CASSYGTSGTAEQYF.

The rearrangement links TRBV28 to TRBJ1-5; a possible D gene is TRBD1 (6 bases). Germline V gene data show CDR1 as MDHEN and CDR2 as SYDVKM. This CDR3 comprises 17 residues. V was trimmed by 5 bases and J by 2 bases, leaving 19 bases between them. The CDR3: CASSPADRYAGNQPQHF. Written as DNA, the CDR3 is TGTGCCAGCAGTCCGGCAGACAGGTATGCGGGCAATCAGCCCCAGCATTTT.

The gene calls are TRBV7-2 and TRBJ2-5; possibly TRBD1 for D (5 bases). Trimming cost V 2 bases and J 3 bases, with 10 bases left between them. Germline V CDR1 and CDR2: SGHTA, FQGNSA. The CDR3 is made up of 14 amino acids. The CDR3 DNA sequence: TGTGCCAGCAGCTTAAGGGGCTCTGAAGAGACCCAGTACTTC. Translating gives CASSLRGSEETQYF.

Remarks on this clone: One end of the junction is discordant with germline, which a read error may explain. This chain links TRBV7-9 with TRBJ1-1, with 7 nucleotides matching TRBD1. Germline values: CDR1 SEHNR, CDR2 FQNEAQ (reference sequence). CDR3 size: 16 residues. CDR3 sequence: CASSLGAGGRNPEAFF. The DNA for the CDR3 is TGTGCCAGCAGCTTAGGGGCAGGGGGGAGGAACCCTGAAGCTTTCTTT. Full variable domain (remainder filled in from reference TRBV7-9 and TRBJ1-1): DTGVSQNPRHKITKRGQNVTFRCDPISEHNRLYWYRQTLGQGPEFLTYFQNEAQLEKSRLLSDRFSAERPKGSFSTLEIQRTEQGDSAMYLCASSLGAGGRNPEAFFGQGTRLTVV.

The CDR3 protein is CASSRGTMYQETQYF. For the CDR3, the DNA is TGTGCCAGCAGCCGAGGGACAATGTACCAAGAGACCCAGTACTTC. The rearrangement uses TRBV7-9 and TRBJ2-5, with D possibly TRBD1 on 6 matching bases. From germline, CDR1 is SEHNR and CDR2 FQNEAQ (reference sequence). The length of the CDR3 is 15 residues. V lost 5 bases, J lost 0 bases, and 13 bases lay in between.

The chain employs TRBV18 and TRBJ1-1, with D unresolved. V gave up 3 bases and J gave up 4 bases, with 12 bases separating them. The CDR3 is 14 amino acids. Germline CDR1 reads KGHSH; CDR2 reads LQKENI. CDR3 in DNA: TGTGCCAGCTCACCGCCTACTACCAGCACTGAAGCTTTCTTT. Translation gives CASSPPTTSTEAFF.

The V gene is TRBV14, the J gene TRBJ2-2; TRBD2 agrees at 12 bases. Germline CDR1 is SGHDN and CDR2 is FVKESK. The V segment lost 4 bases and the J segment 8 bases; nucleotides outside the gene matches: 11. This CDR3 has 17 amino acids. CDR3 in amino acids: CASSPTSGLAGVGELFF. The CDR3 coding sequence is TGTGCCAGCAGCCCAACCTCGGGACTAGCGGGCGTGGGGGAGCTGTTTTTT.

This sequence joins TRBV27 and TRBJ2-1, with D possibly TRBD1 on 6 matching bases. The germline CDR1 and CDR2 sequences are MNHEY and SMNVEV (reference sequence). This CDR3 is 11 amino acids long. Deletions cut 4 bases from V and 10 bases from J, with 8 bases between. For the CDR3, the DNA is TGTGCCAGCAGTTCGACAGGCGAGCAGTTCTTC. This encodes CASSSTGEQFF.

The chain links TRBV2 to TRBJ1-4, with a possible D match to TRBD1 (5 bases). Germline values: CDR1 SNHLY, CDR2 FYNNEI. V lost 6 bases to trimming and J lost 5 bases, with 13 bases between them. The CDR3 sequence is 14 residues long. The CDR3 reads CASRIDSLNEKLFF. Written as DNA, the CDR3 is TGTGCCAGCAGGATAGACAGCCTCAATGAAAAACTGTTTTTT.

V and J are TRBV30 and TRBJ2-7, with a weak D call TRBD1 (5 bases). CDR3 size: 17 residues. The V gene lost 3 bases and the J gene lost 0 bases, with 21 bases spanning the gap. Germline V gives CDR1 GTSNPN, CDR2 SVGIG (reference sequence). In DNA, the CDR3 is TGTGCCTGGAGGGGTGGGGCGTCGAAGGTTCTCTCCTACGAGCAGTACTTC. It yields the protein CAWRGGASKVLSYEQYF.

The chain combines TRBV19 with TRBJ1-1; no reliable D call. V was clipped by 6 bases and J by 0 bases, with 8 bases between them. The CDR3 spans 13 residues. Germline CDR1 and CDR2: LNHDA and SQIVND (reference sequence). The CDR3 is CASSTQMNTEAFF. In nucleotides, the CDR3 is TGTGCCAGTAGCACGCAGATGAACACTGAAGCTTTCTTT. Supplemented by reference TRBV19 and TRBJ1-1, the full variable domain reads DGGITQSPKYLFRKEGQNVTLSCEQNLNHDAMYWYRQDPGQGLRLIYYSQIVNDFQKGDIAEGYSVSREKKESFPLTVTSAQKNPTAFYLCASSTQMNTEAFFGQGTRLTVV.

The chain employs TRBV4-1 and TRBJ1-2; 8 nucleotides align to TRBD1. The V gene end was trimmed by 1 base and the J gene end by 8 bases; junction bases not matched to a gene: 6. The CDR3 sequence is 14 residues long. Germline V CDR1 and CDR2: MGHRA, YSYEKL. The CDR3 here is CASSQGQGRLGYTF. CDR3 sequence (DNA): TGCGCCAGCAGCCAAGGACAGGGGCGCCTCGGCTACACCTTC.

CDR3 DNA sequence: TGTGCCAGCAGCTCCTTTTCGACAGGGAACACCGGGGAGCTGTTTTTT. Translated, it gives CASSSFSTGNTGELFF. The chain joins TRBV11-2 to TRBJ2-2, with D possibly being TRBD1 (6 bases). V shed 4 bases and J shed 1 base, with 13 bases lying between them. Germline CDR1 reads SGHAT; CDR2 reads FQNNGV. This CDR3 contains 16 residues.

This rearrangement joins TRBV27 to TRBJ2-5, with D hard to call. The J call is in doubt because the DNA end fits TRBJ2-7 better. CDR3 length: 13 residues. Germline CDR1 MNHEY, CDR2 SMNVEV (reference sequence). CDR3 sequence: CASSPVGYYEQYF. The DNA of the CDR3 is TGTGCCAGCAGTCCAGTTGGATACTACGAGCAGTACTTC.

The rearrangement joins TRBV27 to TRBJ2-7, with TRBD2 matching 8 bases. V shed 9 bases and J 4 bases; nucleotides not matched to a gene: 11. Looked up from germline, CDR1 is MNHEY and CDR2 is SMNVEV (reference sequence). This CDR3 contains 14 residues. The CDR3 is CASRSGSDLYEQYF. CDR3 DNA: TGTGCCAGTAGGAGCGGGAGTGATTTGTACGAGCAGTACTTC.

CDR3 residues: CASRLISGNTIYF. CDR3 DNA: TGTGCCAGTAGATTAATCTCTGGAAACACCATATATTTT. The chain uses TRBV19 and TRBJ1-3; D unclear. The CDR3 totals 13 residues. Germline CDR1 reads LNHDA; CDR2 reads SQIVND (reference sequence). The germline V and J ends were trimmed by 6 bases and 0 bases, with 6 bases remaining between them.